This entry is about one TCR beta chain. Its matching antigen is unknown. In the study's own analysis: A distant-metastasis classifier for papillary thyroid cancer was built using CDR3 differences across clinicopathological groups. TCRdb re-processed the PCR reads through MiXCR. These V and J calls are TCRdb output, not the study's own analysis. Here the sample spans roughly 3,500 clones, 30% to 40% being singletons. Germline V lookup: CDR1 LNHDA, CDR2 SQIVND (reference sequence). V dropped 4 bases and J dropped 0 bases, with 10 bases sitting between them. The CDR3 length is 15 residues. There were no patients who had received any treatment before thyroid surgery. This entry is derived from a study of metastatic and nonmetastatic thyroid tumors. Across the study: Repertoires were compared across blood and tumor or nodule tissue from malignant and benign thyroid patients. Study-wide results and limits: Significantly greater TCR beta diversity was reportedly found in malignant thyroid tumors than in benign nodules (in blood and tumor).

The receptor was isolated from a male donor with papillary thyroid cancer or a benign thyroid nodule (not recorded which). Some clones in this sample may be carry-over from other donors' samples. The chain employs TRBV19 and TRBJ2-1; D gene ambiguous. Sequenced input: adjacent normal tissue. The CDR3 reads CASSRSVGSYNEQFF. CDR3 nucleotide sequence: TGTGCCAGTAGTAGGTCAGTAGGCTCCTACAATGAGCAGTTCTTC.